These T cell receptor beta chains were read from a single sample in a study of response to subunit inactivated influenza vaccine. TCRdb ran MiXCR on the RT-PCR reads and lists one entry per CDR3 protein. The repertoire holds approximately 500,000 distinct CDR3 sequences, with roughly 23% as singletons. The sample also formed part of further work on T cells expressing NK-cell markers.

The input for sequencing was CD4+ T cells sorted from PBMCs, taken about 12 days after vaccination. The receptors were sampled from a man aged 50 to 59 who received an inactivated influenza vaccine. Both conserved end residues are part of each CDR3. Fields, in order: D gene, J gene, V gene, CDR3 protein. D genes are given only for firm matches.

d_call: NA
j_call: TRBJ2-7
v_call: TRBV20-1
cdr3_aa: CSARHGGGTYEQYF

d_call: TRBD1
j_call: TRBJ2-6
v_call: TRBV11-2
cdr3_aa: CASSPRGQGTSGANVLTF

d_call: TRBD2
j_call: TRBJ2-4
v_call: TRBV20-1
cdr3_aa: CSASTALAGKTKNIQYF

d_call: NA
j_call: TRBJ2-3
v_call: TRBV7-9
cdr3_aa: CASSLVGKDTQYF

d_call: NA
j_call: TRBJ2-7
v_call: TRBV7-2
cdr3_aa: CASSLARNYEQYF

d_call: NA
j_call: TRBJ1-2
v_call: TRBV4-3
cdr3_aa: CASSQDGLNYGYTF

d_call: TRBD2
j_call: TRBJ2-2
v_call: TRBV10-3
cdr3_aa: CAISPLGGGPNTGELFF

d_call: NA
j_call: TRBJ2-5
v_call: TRBV11-2
cdr3_aa: CASSQPQLIQETQYF

d_call: NA
j_call: TRBJ1-1
v_call: TRBV5-1
cdr3_aa: CASSLGQPDGEAFF

d_call: TRBD1
j_call: TRBJ1-6
v_call: TRBV29-1
cdr3_aa: CSVAPGQGNRSYNSPLHF

d_call: NA
j_call: TRBJ2-5
v_call: TRBV15
cdr3_aa: CATSRPRTDQETQYF

d_call: TRBD2
j_call: TRBJ2-5
v_call: TRBV24-1
cdr3_aa: CATSEPGLAEETQYF

d_call: NA
j_call: TRBJ1-4
v_call: TRBV20-1
cdr3_aa: CSAEKRDEKLFF

d_call: TRBD2
j_call: TRBJ2-3
v_call: TRBV5-1
cdr3_aa: CASSPGLVGSATDTQYF

d_call: TRBD1
j_call: TRBJ2-7
v_call: TRBV27
cdr3_aa: CASSLYPPVPGQVREQYF

d_call: NA
j_call: TRBJ1-4
v_call: TRBV2
cdr3_aa: CASSGQYNEKLFF

d_call: NA
j_call: TRBJ1-3
v_call: TRBV10-3
cdr3_aa: CAIRPSPGRMSSGNTIYF